The 26 T cell receptor beta chains below come from one sample, sequenced in a study of PD-1 blockade in classical Hodgkin lymphoma (dated by TCRdb to between 2020 and 2021). This specimen's time point label, per the study, means: cycle 1 day 1 (C1D1), immediately before nivolumab initiation. Relapse after autologous stem cell transplantation had occurred in all trial patients, and cohorts A, B and C were distinguished by prior brentuximab vedotin exposure. Libraries were constructed by the immunoSEQ multiplex PCR assay. Sourced from immuneACCESS, this table was stored by TCRdb with only in-frame sequences that have V and J called. A share of the clones is absent; for the studies checked, an unresolved V gene accounts for under half, and the remainder has no known explanation. The sample data list more than 50,000 clones, and around 90% of these were observed just once. More than 7.5% of the sample rests with the top ten.

Sequenced here: peripheral blood mononuclear cells (PBMCs), sampled at baseline. The receptor source for this set is a human donor with classical Hodgkin lymphoma.

The V gene is TRBV2, the J gene TRBJ2-5, with TRBD1 as a possible D gene (5 bases). In germline, CDR1 is SNHLY, CDR2 FYNNEI. This CDR3 region has 11 residues. V dropped 8 bases and J dropped 5 bases, with 9 bases sitting between them. The CDR3 DNA sequence: TGTGCCAGCGGACCAGGGGAGACCCAGTACTTC. Its protein is CASGPGETQYF.

This sequence joins TRBV10-2 and TRBJ2-3; 8 bases map to TRBD2. The V segment lost 6 bases and the J segment 0 bases; nucleotides outside the gene matches: 17. This CDR3 has 19 residues. Germline V gene data show CDR1 as WSHSY and CDR2 as SAAADI. The CDR3 is CASRALLAGISGSTDTQYF. The CDR3 nucleotides are TGCGCCAGCAGGGCCCTGTTAGCGGGGATCTCAGGTAGCACAGATACGCAGTATTTT.

This clone was detected only once. The V call is TRBV18, the J call TRBJ2-7; TRBD1 matches at 9 bases. The germline V gene encodes CDR1 KGHSH and CDR2 LQKENI. Trimming at V came to 6 bases and at J to 0 bases, leaving 3 bases not matched to a gene. CDR3 size: 14 residues. The CDR3 spells CASSGQGGSYEQYF. CDR3 in DNA: TGTGCCAGCTCGGGACAGGGAGGCTCCTACGAGCAGTACTTC.

This clone is a singleton in its sample. The chain carries TRBV6-9 and TRBJ2-3, with TRBD1 as a possible D gene (5 bases). The CDR3 contains 16 residues. Trimming shortened V by 2 bases and J by 2 bases, and 14 bases separated the two germline ends. CDR1 MNHGY and CDR2 SVAAGI come from the germline V gene. The CDR3 protein is CASSYNSRQHTDTQYF. In nucleotides, the CDR3 is TGTGCCAGCAGTTATAACTCGCGACAGCACACAGATACGCAGTATTTT.

This clone was found a few times. The gene calls are TRBV28 and TRBJ1-2; 9 bases are a match to TRBD1. Trimming took 5 bases from V and 5 from J; bases not matched to a gene: 9. CDR1 and CDR2 (germline): MDHEN, SYDVKM. The CDR3 extends over 15 amino acids. The CDR3, as DNA: TGTGCCAGCAGTATGACAGGGGGGATCAAATATGGCTACACCTTC. It yields the protein CASSMTGGIKYGYTF.

The chain carries TRBV5-4 and TRBJ2-6; possible D gene TRBD1, 6 bases. V gave up 7 bases and J gave up 2 bases, with 13 bases separating them. The germline CDR1 and CDR2 sequences are SGHNT and YYREEE (reference sequence). This CDR3 spans 15 amino acids. The CDR3 here is CASGTPAAGANVLTF. As DNA, the CDR3 is TGTGCCAGCGGGACACCAGCGGCTGGGGCCAACGTCCTGACTTTC. Complete variable domain (other parts from reference TRBV5-4 and TRBJ2-6): ETGVTQSPTHLIKTRGQQVTLRCSSQSGHNTVSWYQQALGQGPQFIFQYYREEENGRGNFPPRFSGLQFPNYSSELNVNALELDDSALYLCASGTPAAGANVLTFGAGSRLTVL.

This chain links TRBV6-1 with TRBJ2-1; 14 bases agree with TRBD2. CDR1 and CDR2 from the germline V gene are MNHNS and SASEGT. The CDR3 spans 13 residues. V lost 6 bases, J lost 15 bases, and 7 bases stayed unmatched. CDR3 bases: TGTGCCAGCAGGACGACTAGCGGGAGGGCCGGGTTCTTC. This encodes CASRTTSGRAGFF.

V and J are TRBV7-6 and TRBJ2-1; 8 positions match TRBD1. With 5 bases clipped from V and 4 bases from J, the junction kept 7 bases outside the gene matches. The V gene's germline CDR1 is SGHVS and CDR2 FNYEAQ. The CDR3 extends over 15 amino acids. The CDR3 loop is CASSKTGTGYNEQFF. In DNA form, the CDR3 reads TGTGCCAGCAGCAAAACCGGGACAGGATACAATGAGCAGTTCTTC. Drawing the rest from reference TRBV7-6 and TRBJ2-1, the complete variable domain is GAGVSQSPRYKVTKRGQDVALRCDPISGHVSLYWYRQALGQGPEFLTYFNYEAQQDKSGLPNDRFSAERPEGSISTLTIQRTEQRDSAMYRCASSKTGTGYNEQFFGPGTRLTVL.

This clone occurred once. This chain connects TRBV5-1 to TRBJ2-5; 9 bases match TRBD2. Trimming cost V 2 bases and J 4 bases; bases outside gene matches: 9. Germline CDR1 and CDR2: SGHRS and YFSETQ. CDR3 size: 16 residues. Written as DNA, the CDR3 is TGCGCCAGCAGCTTTCACCCTAGCGGGGAAGGAGAGACCCAGTACTTC. This codes for CASSFHPSGEGETQYF.

The chain links TRBV10-3 to TRBJ2-7, with 11 bases aligning to TRBD2. V was pared by 10 bases and J by 2 bases, with 7 bases of the junction left unmatched. This CDR3 spans 14 amino acids. Germline V CDR1 and CDR2: ENHRY, SYGVKD. CDR3 DNA sequence: TGTGCCACCGCTAGCGGGGGGAGTCCCTACGAGCAGTACTTC. It specifies CATASGGSPYEQYF.

The CDR3 loop is CASSTRVAGGQETQYF. For the CDR3, the DNA is TGTGCCAGCAGTACCCGGGTAGCGGGGGGCCAAGAGACCCAGTACTTC. V usage is TRBV27 and J usage is TRBJ2-5; the match to TRBD2 covers 10 bases. V dropped 5 bases and J dropped 1; count of bases not matched to a gene: 7. The length of the CDR3 is 16 residues. From germline, CDR1 is MNHEY and CDR2 SMNVEV (reference sequence).

V usage is TRBV13 and J usage is TRBJ1-1; 8 positions agree with TRBD1. V dropped 6 bases and J dropped 10; count of bases not matched to a gene: 16. Per the germline V gene, CDR1 is PRHDT and CDR2 is FYEKMQ (reference sequence). This CDR3 region has 15 residues. CDR3 residues: CASSHQGARPDGAFF. For the CDR3, the DNA is TGTGCCAGCAGTCATCAGGGGGCCAGGCCTGATGGAGCTTTCTTT.

This clone has just one count. The V and J genes are TRBV7-9 and TRBJ2-5; D perhaps matches TRBD2 (5 bases). The V gene's germline CDR1 is SEHNR and CDR2 FQNEAQ (reference sequence). The CDR3 spans 15 residues. V shed 5 bases and J shed 4 bases, with 17 bases lying between them. The CDR3 loop reads CASSPGLAGGETQYF. DNA for the CDR3: TGTGCCAGCAGCCCCGGGCTAGCCGGCGGAGAGACCCAGTACTTC. The full variable domain, rest sourced from reference TRBV7-9 and TRBJ2-5, is DTGVSQNPRHKITKRGQNVTFRCDPISEHNRLYWYRQTLGQGPEFLTYFQNEAQLEKSRLLSDRFSAERPKGSFSTLEIQRTEQGDSAMYLCASSPGLAGGETQYFGPGTRLLVL.

This chain joins TRBV6-1 and TRBJ2-7; D gene uncertain. This CDR3 has 12 residues. Trimming removed 3 bases at V and 5 bases at J, with 8 bases between. CDR1 and CDR2 (germline): MNHNS, SASEGT. CDR3 sequence reads: CASSDRRDEQYF. CDR3 DNA: TGTGCCAGCAGTGATCGCCGTGACGAGCAGTACTTC.

The chain combines TRBV30 with TRBJ2-5; 7 bases are a match to TRBD2. V lost 3 bases and J lost 6; bases outside the gene matches: 4. Germline lookup yields CDR1 GTSNPN and CDR2 SVGIG (reference sequence). CDR3 size: 12 residues. CDR3 nucleotide sequence: TGTGCCTGGAGGGGGGGGTCGCAGACCCAGTACTTC. This gives the protein CAWRGGSQTQYF.

This clone has just one count. The J gene is TRBJ2-7, the V gene TRBV7-6; D call uncertain. Germline CDR1 is SGHVS and CDR2 is FNYEAQ. The CDR3 totals 15 residues. The V and J ends lost 2 bases and 0 bases respectively, with 11 bases between them. The CDR3 loop is CASSLYSGSSYEQYF. In DNA form, the CDR3 reads TGTGCCAGCAGCTTATACTCCGGAAGCTCCTACGAGCAGTACTTC.

The chain has TRBV28 and TRBJ2-7, with D unclear. Germline lookup yields CDR1 MDHEN and CDR2 SYDVKM. This CDR3 comprises 12 residues. V lost 5 bases and J lost 6, with 11 bases in between. The CDR3 DNA reads as TGTGCCAGCAGTCCGGGCCCCGCCGAGCAGTACTTC. This translates into CASSPGPAEQYF.

This clone was seen only a few times. The rearrangement uses TRBV14 and TRBJ2-7; the D is unclear. Germline-derived CDR1 and CDR2 are SGHDN and FVKESK. Trimming cost V 3 bases and J 2 bases, with 11 bases left between them. There are 14 residues in the CDR3. CDR3 bases: TGTGCCAGCAGCCACGAGACGGTACCCTACGAGCAGTACTTC. It codes for CASSHETVPYEQYF.

V is TRBV9 and J is TRBJ2-1; 8 bases align to TRBD2. Unmatched junction bases numbered 3, after V lost 0 bases and J lost 4 bases. Germline V gives CDR1 SGDLS, CDR2 YYNGEE. This CDR3 region has 15 residues. This chain's CDR3 is CASSVESGGYNEQFF. As DNA, the CDR3 is TGTGCCAGCAGCGTAGAGAGCGGGGGTTACAATGAGCAGTTCTTC.

V gene TRBV10-2 combines with J gene TRBJ2-7; D may be TRBD2 (6 bases). This CDR3 comprises 11 residues. The germline V gene encodes CDR1 WSHSY and CDR2 SAAADI. Trimming pared 8 bases from V and 1 base from J, leaving 6 bases between. DNA for the CDR3: TGCGCCAGCGCGGGGTCCTACGAGCAGTACTTC. It encodes CASAGSYEQYF.

The chain couples TRBV11-2 to TRBJ2-5, with 7 bases that match TRBD1. From germline, CDR1 is SGHAT and CDR2 FQNNGV. With 0 bases clipped from V and 2 bases from J, the junction kept 9 bases outside the gene matches. The CDR3 is 17 residues long. The CDR3 spells CASSLDRDRVAQETQYF. The CDR3 coding sequence is TGTGCCAGCAGCTTAGATCGCGACAGGGTCGCTCAAGAGACCCAGTACTTC.

This clone was detected once. The V call is TRBV29-1, the J call TRBJ2-1, with D possibly matching TRBD2 (6 bases). CDR3 size: 17 residues. CDR1 is SQVTM, CDR2 ANQGSEA, per germline. Trimming took off 4 bases at V and 2 bases at J, with 21 bases between the two ends. CDR3: CSVGGEITSLAYNEQFF. CDR3 DNA: TGCAGCGTTGGGGGGGAGATTACTTCCCTCGCCTACAATGAGCAGTTCTTC.

The chain joins TRBV2 to TRBJ2-3; 7 bases are a match to TRBD1. The CDR3 has 15 amino acids. Germline CDR1 and CDR2: SNHLY and FYNNEI. J lost 4 bases, V lost 6 bases, and 10 bases had no gene match. This chain's CDR3 is CASSRQGGGPDTQYF. The CDR3 DNA reads as TGTGCCAGCAGCAGACAGGGTGGGGGCCCAGATACGCAGTATTTT.

This clone appeared once. This sequence joins TRBV5-1 and TRBJ2-6; 13 positions agree with TRBD2. Germline V gives CDR1 SGHRS, CDR2 YFSETQ. With V trimmed by 4 bases and J by 4 bases, 11 bases remained unmatched. The CDR3 length is 19 residues. The CDR3 DNA follows: TGCGCCAGCAGCCCGGGACTAGCGGGACTCCTTACCGGGGCCAACGTCCTGACTTTC. It is translated as CASSPGLAGLLTGANVLTF.

The chain uses TRBV28 and TRBJ2-7; a weak D match, TRBD1 (7 bases). The CDR3 sequence is 16 residues long. Germline CDR1 is MDHEN and CDR2 is SYDVKM. Trimming took off 4 bases at V and 2 bases at J, with 18 bases between the two ends. As DNA, the CDR3 is TGTGCCAGCAGTTCCCCCAGACAGGGAGGCACCTACGAGCAGTACTTC. It translates to CASSSPRQGGTYEQYF.

This chain links TRBV27 with TRBJ2-5, with a possible D match to TRBD2 (7 bases). CDR1 MNHEY and CDR2 SMNVEV come from the germline V gene (reference sequence). CDR3 length: 13 amino acids. With 8 bases removed from V and 5 bases from J, the gap between germline ends came to 15 bases. CDR3 amino acids: CASSSGRGETQYF. The CDR3 bases are TGTGCCAGCTCCAGTGGGAGGGGGGAGACCCAGTACTTC.